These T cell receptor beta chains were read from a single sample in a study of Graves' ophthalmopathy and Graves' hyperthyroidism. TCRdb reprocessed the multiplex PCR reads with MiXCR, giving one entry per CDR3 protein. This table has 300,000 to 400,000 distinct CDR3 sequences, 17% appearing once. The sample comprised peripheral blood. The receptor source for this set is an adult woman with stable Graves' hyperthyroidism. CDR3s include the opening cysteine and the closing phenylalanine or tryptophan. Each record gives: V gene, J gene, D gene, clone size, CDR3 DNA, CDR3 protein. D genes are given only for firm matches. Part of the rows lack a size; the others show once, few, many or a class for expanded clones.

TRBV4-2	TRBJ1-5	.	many	TGTGCCGGCGGACTAGTTGGGTCCAGACTATACAATCAGCCCCAGCATTTT	CAGGLVGSRLYNQPQHF
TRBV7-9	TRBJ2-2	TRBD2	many	TGTTGTGGACTAGCGGGAGGCAGCGGGGAGCTGTTTTTT	CCGLAGGSGELFF
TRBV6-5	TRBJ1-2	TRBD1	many	TGTGCCAGCAGTTTCAGGACAGGGGGTAACTATGGCTACACCTTC	CASSFRTGGNYGYTF
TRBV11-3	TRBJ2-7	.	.	TGTGCCAGCAGCTTAGGGGACAAAGCGGAATACGAGCAGTACTTC	CASSLGDKAEYEQYF
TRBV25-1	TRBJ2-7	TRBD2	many	TGTGCCAGCAGTGATGTTGCTAGCGGGAGTCACGAGCAGTACTTC	CASSDVASGSHEQYF
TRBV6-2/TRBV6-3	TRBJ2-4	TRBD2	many	TGTGCCAGCAGTTACCTTGGACTAGCGGGAGGGCTGGTCAAAAACATTCAGTACTTC	CASSYLGLAGGLVKNIQYF
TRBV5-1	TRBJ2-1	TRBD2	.	TGCGCCAGCAGTTTTCCCGCTAGCGGGGTATACAATGAGCAGTTCTTC	CASSFPASGVYNEQFF
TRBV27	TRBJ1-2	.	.	TGTGCCAGCAGTTTACGCGGGAATGGCTACACCTTC	CASSLRGNGYTF
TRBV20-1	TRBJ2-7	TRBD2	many	TGCAGTGCTCGGTCACCGGGAGGGCAGAACGAGCAGTACTTC	CSARSPGGQNEQYF
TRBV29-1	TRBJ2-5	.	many	TGCAGCGTTGATACGGGACGGAGGCCTCAAGAGACCCAGTACTTC	CSVDTGRRPQETQYF
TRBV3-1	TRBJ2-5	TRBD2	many	TGTGCCAGCAGCCCACCGTTACTAGCGGGGGGGGAGACCCAGTACTTC	CASSPPLLAGGETQYF
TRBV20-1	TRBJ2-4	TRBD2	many	TGCAGTGCCAGGCGGGGACTAACGGAAAACATTCAGTACTTC	CSARRGLTENIQYF
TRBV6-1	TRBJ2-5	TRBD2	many	TGTGCCAGCTCCCCGTGGGAGGGGAGGGAGACCCAGTACTTC	CASSPWEGRETQYF
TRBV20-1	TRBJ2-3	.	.	TGCAGTGCTAGAGTCGGGGACCTCACAGATACGCAGTATTTT	CSARVGDLTDTQYF
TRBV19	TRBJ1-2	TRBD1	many	TGTGCCAGTAGTCTACAGGACAGGGGAGACTATGGCTACACCTTC	CASSLQDRGDYGYTF
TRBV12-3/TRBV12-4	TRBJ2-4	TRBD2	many	TGTGCCAGCAGCCCAACCCTAGGACTAGCGGGAGCCCTGACCAAAAACATTCAGTACTTC	CASSPTLGLAGALTKNIQYF
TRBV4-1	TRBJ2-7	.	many	TGCGCCAGCAGCCAAGTAAGCGGAGTCCCCGAGGACGAGCAGTACTTC	CASSQVSGVPEDEQYF
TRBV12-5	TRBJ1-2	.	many	TGTGCTAGTGGTCCTACCTCACAAATCTATGGCTACACCTTC	CASGPTSQIYGYTF
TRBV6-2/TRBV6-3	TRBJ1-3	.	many	TGTGCCAGCAGTGCACCGGCCATCCGAAACACCATAAATTTT	CASSAPAIRNTINF
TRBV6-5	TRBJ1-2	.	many	TGTGCCAGCAGTTACGCGGTCACGCGGGCGAGCGACTATGGCTACACCTTC	CASSYAVTRASDYGYTF
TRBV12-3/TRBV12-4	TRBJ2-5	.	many	TGTGCCAGCAGAAGTGAGGGACACCCAGGGTCGGAGACCCAGTACTTC	CASRSEGHPGSETQYF
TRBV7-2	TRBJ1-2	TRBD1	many	TGTGCCAGCAGCTTGGCTCCCAACAGGGGCCTTAACTATGGCTACACCTTC	CASSLAPNRGLNYGYTF
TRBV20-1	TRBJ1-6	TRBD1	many	TGCAGTGCTAGGGGGAACAGGGGGCTCAAGCATAGCGATTCACCCCTCCACTTT	CSARGNRGLKHSDSPLHF
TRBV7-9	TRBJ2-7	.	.	TGTGCCAGCAGCTTAGGTGCGACCTACGAGCTGTACTTC	CASSLGATYELYF
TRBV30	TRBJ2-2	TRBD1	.	TGTGCCTGGAGTCGGACAGGGGCCCAAAGCACCGGGGAGCTGTTTTTT	CAWSRTGAQSTGELFF
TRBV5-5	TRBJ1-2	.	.	TGTGCCAGCAGCTTGAATCAGGGAAGATACTATGGCTACACCTTC	CASSLNQGRYYGYTF
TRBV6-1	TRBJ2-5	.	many	TGTGCCAGCAGTCAATACGCGGGACCCAGTCCAAGGGCGTCCCAGTACTTC	CASSQYAGPSPRASQYF
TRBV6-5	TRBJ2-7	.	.	TGTGCCAGCAGTTACGAGACGGGATCCTACGAGCAGTACTTC	CASSYETGSYEQYF
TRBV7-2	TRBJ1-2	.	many	TGTGCCAGCAGCTACACAGGGAGGAGGTATGGCTACACCTTC	CASSYTGRRYGYTF
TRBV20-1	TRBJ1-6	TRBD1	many	TGCAGTGCTAGAGATCTACAGGGGTCCAGCTCACCCCTCCACTTT	CSARDLQGSSSPLHF
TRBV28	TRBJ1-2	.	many	TGTGCCAGCACCGACCGCTATGGCTACACCTTC	CASTDRYGYTF
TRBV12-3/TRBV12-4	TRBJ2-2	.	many	TGTGCCAGCACCTCTCAGGCCGGGGAGCTGTTTTTT	CASTSQAGELFF
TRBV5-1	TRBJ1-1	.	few	TGCGCCAGCAGACAAGAGCCGGGCACTGAAGCTTTCTTT	CASRQEPGTEAFF
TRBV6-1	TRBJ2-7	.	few	TGTGCCAGCAGTGAATTCACCTACGAGCAGTACTTC	CASSEFTYEQYF
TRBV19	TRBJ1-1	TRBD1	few	TGTGCCAGTCGCTCCCGGGACAGAGCATTGAACACTGAAGCTTTCTTT	CASRSRDRALNTEAFF
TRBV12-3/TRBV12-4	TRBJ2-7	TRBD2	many	TGTGCTACCGGGAGGGACGCCTACGAGCAGTACTTC	CATGRDAYEQYF
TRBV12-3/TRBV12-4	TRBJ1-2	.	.	TGTGCCAGCACCGTGGACAGCTATGGCTACACCTTC	CASTVDSYGYTF
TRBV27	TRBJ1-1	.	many	TGTGCCAGCAGTCCTCGGAGAGACAGGAACACTGAAGCTTTCTTT	CASSPRRDRNTEAFF
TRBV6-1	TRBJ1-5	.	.	TGTGCCAGCAGGGCACCAGGGGAGGGCAGTCAGCCCCAGCATTTT	CASRAPGEGSQPQHF
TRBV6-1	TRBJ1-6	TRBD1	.	TGTGCCAGCAGCAAGGGGGCCGGCTCACCCCTCCACTTT	CASSKGAGSPLHF
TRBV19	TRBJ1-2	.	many	TGTGCCAGTAGTCCCAACCAACAGGGACGCTATGGCTACACCTTC	CASSPNQQGRYGYTF